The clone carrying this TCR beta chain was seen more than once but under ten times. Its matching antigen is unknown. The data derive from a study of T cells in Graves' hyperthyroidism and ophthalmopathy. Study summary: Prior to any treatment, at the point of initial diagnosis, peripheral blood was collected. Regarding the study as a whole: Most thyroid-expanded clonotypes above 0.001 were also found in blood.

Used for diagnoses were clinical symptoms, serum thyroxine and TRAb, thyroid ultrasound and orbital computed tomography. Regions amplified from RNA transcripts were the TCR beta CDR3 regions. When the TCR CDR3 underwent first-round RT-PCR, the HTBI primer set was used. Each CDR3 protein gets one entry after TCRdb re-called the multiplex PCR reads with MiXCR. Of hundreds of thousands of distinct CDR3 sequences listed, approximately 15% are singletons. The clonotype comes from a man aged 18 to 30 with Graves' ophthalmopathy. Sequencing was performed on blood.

The DNA of the CDR3 is TGTGCCAGCAGAACCCCCGCGACAGGGGGCTACCGACGGCAGTTCTTC. Translating gives CASRTPATGGYRRQFF. The chain couples TRBV6-2 or TRBV6-3 to TRBJ2-1, with 10 bases matching TRBD1. CDR1 and CDR2 from the germline V gene are MNHEY and SVGEGT. The CDR3 has 16 amino acids. The junction had 17 bases not matched to a gene; V was cut back by 6 bases and J by 12 bases.